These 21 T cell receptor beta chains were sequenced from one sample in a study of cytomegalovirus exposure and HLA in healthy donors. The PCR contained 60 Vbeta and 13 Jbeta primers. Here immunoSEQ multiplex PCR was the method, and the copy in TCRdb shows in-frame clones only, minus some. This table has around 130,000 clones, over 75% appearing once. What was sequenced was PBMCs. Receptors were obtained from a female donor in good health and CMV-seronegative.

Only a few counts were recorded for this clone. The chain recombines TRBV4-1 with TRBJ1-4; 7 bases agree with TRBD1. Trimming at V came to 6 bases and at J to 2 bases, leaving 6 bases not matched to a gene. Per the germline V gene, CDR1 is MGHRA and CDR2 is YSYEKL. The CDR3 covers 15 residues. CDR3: CASRFTGVTNEKLFF. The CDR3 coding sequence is TGCGCCAGCAGGTTTACAGGGGTTACTAATGAAAAACTGTTTTTT.

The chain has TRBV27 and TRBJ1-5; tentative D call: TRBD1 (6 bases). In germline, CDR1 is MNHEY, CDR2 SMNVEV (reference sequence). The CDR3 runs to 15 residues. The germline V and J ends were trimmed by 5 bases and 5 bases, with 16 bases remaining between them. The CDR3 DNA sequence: TGTGCCAGCAGTCCAGGGACATCCGTGCATCAGCCCCAGCATTTT. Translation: CASSPGTSVHQPQHF.

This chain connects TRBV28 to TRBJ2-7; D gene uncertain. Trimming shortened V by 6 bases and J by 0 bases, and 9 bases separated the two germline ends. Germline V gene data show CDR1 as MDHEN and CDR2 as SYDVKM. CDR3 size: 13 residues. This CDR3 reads CASRDKNSYEQYF. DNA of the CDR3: TGTGCCAGCAGAGACAAAAACTCCTACGAGCAGTACTTC. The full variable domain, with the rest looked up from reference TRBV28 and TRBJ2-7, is DVKVTQSSRYLVKRTGEKVFLECVQDMDHENMFWYRQDPGLGLRLIYFSYDVKMKEKGDIPEGYSVSREKKERFSLILESASTNQTSMYLCASRDKNSYEQYFGPGTRLTVT.

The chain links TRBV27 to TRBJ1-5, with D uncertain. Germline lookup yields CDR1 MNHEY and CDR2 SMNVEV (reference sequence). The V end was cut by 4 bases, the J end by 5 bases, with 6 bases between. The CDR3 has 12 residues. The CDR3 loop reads CASSSPYQPQHF. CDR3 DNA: TGTGCCAGCAGTTCCCCTTATCAGCCCCAGCATTTT.

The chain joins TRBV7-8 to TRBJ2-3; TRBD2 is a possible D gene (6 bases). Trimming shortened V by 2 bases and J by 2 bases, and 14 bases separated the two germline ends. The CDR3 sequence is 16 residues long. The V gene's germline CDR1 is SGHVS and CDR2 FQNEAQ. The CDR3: CASSLRLGTYTDTQYF. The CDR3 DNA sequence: TGTGCCAGCAGCTTAAGGCTGGGGACTTACACAGATACGCAGTATTTT.

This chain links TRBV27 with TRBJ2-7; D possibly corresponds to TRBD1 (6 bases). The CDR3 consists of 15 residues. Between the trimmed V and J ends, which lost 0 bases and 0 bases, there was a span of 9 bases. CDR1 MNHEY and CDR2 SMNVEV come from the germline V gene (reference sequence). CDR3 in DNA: TGTGCCAGCAGTTTATCGACAGGTAGCTCCTACGAGCAGTACTTC. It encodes CASSLSTGSSYEQYF.

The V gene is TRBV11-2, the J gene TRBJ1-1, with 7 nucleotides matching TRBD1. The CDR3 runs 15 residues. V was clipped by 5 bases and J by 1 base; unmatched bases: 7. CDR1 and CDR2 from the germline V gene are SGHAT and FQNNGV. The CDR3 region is CASSPTGAGNTEAFF. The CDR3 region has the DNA TGTGCCAGCAGCCCAACAGGGGCGGGGAACACTGAAGCTTTCTTT. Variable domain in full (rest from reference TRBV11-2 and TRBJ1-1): EAGVAQSPRYKIIEKRQSVAFWCNPISGHATLYWYQQILGQGPKLLIQFQNNGVVDDSQLPKDRFSAERLKGVDSTLKIQPAKLEDSAVYLCASSPTGAGNTEAFFGQGTRLTVV.

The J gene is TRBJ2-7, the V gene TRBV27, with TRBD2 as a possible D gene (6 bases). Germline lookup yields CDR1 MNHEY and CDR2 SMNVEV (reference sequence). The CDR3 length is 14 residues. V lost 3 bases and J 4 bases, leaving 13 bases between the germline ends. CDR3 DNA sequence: TGTGCCAGCAGTTTCACGAGAGCGGGTTACGAGCAGTACTTC. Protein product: CASSFTRAGYEQYF.

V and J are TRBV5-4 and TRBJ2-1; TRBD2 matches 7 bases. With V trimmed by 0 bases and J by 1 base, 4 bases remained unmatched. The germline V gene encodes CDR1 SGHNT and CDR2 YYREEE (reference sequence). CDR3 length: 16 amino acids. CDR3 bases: TGTGCCAGCAGCTTGGGGGGCGGGGGTTCCTACAATGAGCAGTTCTTC. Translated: CASSLGGGGSYNEQFF.

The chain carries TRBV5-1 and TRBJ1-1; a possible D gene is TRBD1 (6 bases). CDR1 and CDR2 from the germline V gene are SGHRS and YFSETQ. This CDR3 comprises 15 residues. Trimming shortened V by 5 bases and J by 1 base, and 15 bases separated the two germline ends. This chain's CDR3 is CASSRNDRPNTEAFF. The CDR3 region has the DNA TGCGCCAGCAGTCGTAACGACAGGCCGAACACTGAAGCTTTCTTT.

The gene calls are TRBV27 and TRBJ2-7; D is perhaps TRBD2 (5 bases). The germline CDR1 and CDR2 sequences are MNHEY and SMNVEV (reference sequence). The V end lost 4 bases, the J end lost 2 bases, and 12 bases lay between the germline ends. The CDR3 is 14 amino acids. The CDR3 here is CASSYRTGTYEQYF. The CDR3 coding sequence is TGTGCCAGCAGTTACCGGACGGGAACCTACGAGCAGTACTTC.

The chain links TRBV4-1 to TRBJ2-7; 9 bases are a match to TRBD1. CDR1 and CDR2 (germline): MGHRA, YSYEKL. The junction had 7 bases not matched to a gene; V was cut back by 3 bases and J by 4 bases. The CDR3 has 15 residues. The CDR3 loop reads CASSHPGQGEYEQYF. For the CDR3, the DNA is TGCGCCAGCAGCCATCCGGGACAGGGAGAATACGAGCAGTACTTC.

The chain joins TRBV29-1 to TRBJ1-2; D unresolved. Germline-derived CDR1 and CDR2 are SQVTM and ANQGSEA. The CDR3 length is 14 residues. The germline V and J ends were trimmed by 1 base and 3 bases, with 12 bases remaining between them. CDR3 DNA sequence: TGCAGCGTTGAAGGGGAGGGAAACCACTATGGCTACACCTTC. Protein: CSVEGEGNHYGYTF. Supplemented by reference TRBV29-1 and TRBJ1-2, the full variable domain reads SAVISQKPSRDICQRGTSLTIQCQVDSQVTMMFWYRQQPGQSLTLIATANQGSEATYESGFVIDKFPISRPNLTFSTLTVSNMSPEDSSIYLCSVEGEGNHYGYTFGSGTRLTVV.

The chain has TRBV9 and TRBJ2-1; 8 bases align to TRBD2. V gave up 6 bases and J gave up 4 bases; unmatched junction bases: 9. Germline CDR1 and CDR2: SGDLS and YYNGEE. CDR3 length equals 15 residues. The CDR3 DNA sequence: TGTGCCAGCAACATAGTGGCGGGAGGATACAATGAGCAGTTCTTC. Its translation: CASNIVAGGYNEQFF. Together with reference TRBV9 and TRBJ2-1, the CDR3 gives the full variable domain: DSGVTQTPKHLITATGQRVTLRCSPRSGDLSVYWYQQSLDQGLQFLIQYYNGEERAKGNILERFSAQQFPDLHSELNLSSLELGDSALYFCASNIVAGGYNEQFFGPGTRLTVL.

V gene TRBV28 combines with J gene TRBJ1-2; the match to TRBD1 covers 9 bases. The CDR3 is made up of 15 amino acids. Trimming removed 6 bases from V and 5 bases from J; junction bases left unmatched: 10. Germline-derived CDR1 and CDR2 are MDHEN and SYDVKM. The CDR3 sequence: CASRSGTGKSYGYTF. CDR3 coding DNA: TGTGCCAGCAGATCCGGGACAGGGAAATCTTATGGCTACACCTTC.

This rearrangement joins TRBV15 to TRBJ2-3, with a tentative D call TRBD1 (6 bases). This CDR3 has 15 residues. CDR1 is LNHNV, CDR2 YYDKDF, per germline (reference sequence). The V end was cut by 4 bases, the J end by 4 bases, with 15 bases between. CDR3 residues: CATSITGSGADTQYF. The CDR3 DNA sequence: TGTGCCACCAGCATAACAGGGTCTGGCGCAGATACGCAGTATTTT.

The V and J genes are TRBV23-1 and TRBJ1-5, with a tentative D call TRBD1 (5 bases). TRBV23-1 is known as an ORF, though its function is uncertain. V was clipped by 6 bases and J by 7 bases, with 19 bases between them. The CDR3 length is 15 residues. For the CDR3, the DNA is TGCGCCAGCAGCCCACGACCCAGGGCGGGACAGCCCCAGCATTTT. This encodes CASSPRPRAGQPQHF.

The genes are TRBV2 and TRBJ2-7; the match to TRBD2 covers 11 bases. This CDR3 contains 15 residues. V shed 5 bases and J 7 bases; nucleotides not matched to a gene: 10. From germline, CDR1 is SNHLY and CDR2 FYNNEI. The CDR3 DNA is TGTGCCAGCAGTCCTATGCTAGCGGGAGGAGCTGAGCAGTACTTC. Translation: CASSPMLAGGAEQYF.

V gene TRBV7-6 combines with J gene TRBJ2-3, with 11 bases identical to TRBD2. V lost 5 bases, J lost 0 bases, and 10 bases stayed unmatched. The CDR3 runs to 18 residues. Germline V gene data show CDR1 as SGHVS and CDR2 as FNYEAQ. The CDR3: CASSHLTRTSGSTDTQYF. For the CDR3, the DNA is TGTGCCAGCAGCCATCTAACCCGGACTAGCGGGAGCACAGATACGCAGTATTTT.

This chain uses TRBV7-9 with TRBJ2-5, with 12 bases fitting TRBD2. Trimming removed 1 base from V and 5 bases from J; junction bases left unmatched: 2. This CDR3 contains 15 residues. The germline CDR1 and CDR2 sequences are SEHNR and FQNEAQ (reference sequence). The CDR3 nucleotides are TGTGCCAGCAGCTTAGTTACTAGCGGGAGGGAGACCCAGTACTTC. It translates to CASSLVTSGRETQYF.

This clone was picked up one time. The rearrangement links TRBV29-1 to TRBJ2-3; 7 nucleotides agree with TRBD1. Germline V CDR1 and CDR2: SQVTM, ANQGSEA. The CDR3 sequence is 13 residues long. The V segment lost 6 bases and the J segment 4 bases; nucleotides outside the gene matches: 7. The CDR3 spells CSVCWGQPDTQYF. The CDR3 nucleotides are TGCAGCGTATGTTGGGGACAGCCAGATACGCAGTATTTT.